The clone carrying this T cell receptor (beta chain) was counted between two and nine times. What it recognizes is unknown. The entry originates in a study of blood T cells in healthy people across ages. Next came a second PCR, run for about 7 to 12 cycles, which used a sample-barcoded 5' primer along with a J-beta primer mix. TCRdb reprocessed the 5' RACE reads via MiXCR and lists one record per CDR3 protein. Among 1.5 million to 2 million distinct CDR3 sequences, more than 35% were seen once, and the ten largest hold roughly 23%. General study points: Shifts in expanded clonotypes may have been confounded by donor CMV status, which was unknown. In long-lived donors, naive CD4+ cell counts and diversity exceeded those of aged donors.

Trimming pared 2 bases from V and 1 base from J, leaving 6 bases between. Germline CDR1 reads SGHRS; CDR2 reads YFSETQ. This CDR3 is 13 amino acids long. The receptor was isolated from a human donor in good health. Sequencing used blood. V is TRBV5-1 and J is TRBJ1-2; D gene uncertain. For the CDR3, the DNA is TGCGCCAGCAGCTTTCAGTATAACTATGGCTACACCTTC. This sequence encodes CASSFQYNYGYTF.